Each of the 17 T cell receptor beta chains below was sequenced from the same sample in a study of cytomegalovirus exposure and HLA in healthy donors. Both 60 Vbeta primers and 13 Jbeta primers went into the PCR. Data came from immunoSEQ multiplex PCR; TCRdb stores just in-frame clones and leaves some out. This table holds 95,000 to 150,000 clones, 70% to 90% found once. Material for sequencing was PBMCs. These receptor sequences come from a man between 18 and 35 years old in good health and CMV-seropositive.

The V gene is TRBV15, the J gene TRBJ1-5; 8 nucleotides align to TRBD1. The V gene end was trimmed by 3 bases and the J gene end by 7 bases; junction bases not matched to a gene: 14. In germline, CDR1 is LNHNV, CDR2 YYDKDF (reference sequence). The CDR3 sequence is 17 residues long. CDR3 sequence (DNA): TGTGCCACCAGCAGGGACTCACCGGACAGGGCGGGACAGCCCCAGCATTTT. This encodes CATSRDSPDRAGQPQHF.

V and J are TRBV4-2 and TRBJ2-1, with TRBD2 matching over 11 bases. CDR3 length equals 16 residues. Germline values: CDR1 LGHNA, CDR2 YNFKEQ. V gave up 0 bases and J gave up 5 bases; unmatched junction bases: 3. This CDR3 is CASSQEETSGDNEQFF. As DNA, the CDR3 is TGTGCCAGCAGCCAAGAAGAGACTAGCGGGGACAATGAGCAGTTCTTC.

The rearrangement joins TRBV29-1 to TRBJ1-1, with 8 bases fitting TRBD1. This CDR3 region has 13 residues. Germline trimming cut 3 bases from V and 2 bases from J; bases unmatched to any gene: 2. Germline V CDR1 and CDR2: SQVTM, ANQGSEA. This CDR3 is CSVDSGGNTEAFF. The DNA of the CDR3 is TGCAGCGTTGATTCAGGGGGCAACACTGAAGCTTTCTTT.

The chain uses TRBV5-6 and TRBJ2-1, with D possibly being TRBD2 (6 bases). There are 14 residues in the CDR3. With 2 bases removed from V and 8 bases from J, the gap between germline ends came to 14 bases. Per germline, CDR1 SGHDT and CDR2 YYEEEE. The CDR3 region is CASSFVGGSDEQFF. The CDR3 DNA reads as TGTGCCAGCAGCTTCGTAGGAGGGAGCGATGAGCAGTTCTTC.

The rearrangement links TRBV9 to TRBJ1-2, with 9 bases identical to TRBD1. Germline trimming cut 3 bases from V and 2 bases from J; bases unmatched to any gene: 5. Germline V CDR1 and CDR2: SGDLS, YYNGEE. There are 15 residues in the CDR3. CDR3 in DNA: TGTGCCAGCAGCGACGGACAGGGGAAGAACTATGGCTACACCTTC. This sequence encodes CASSDGQGKNYGYTF. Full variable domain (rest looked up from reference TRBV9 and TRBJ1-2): DSGVTQTPKHLITATGQRVTLRCSPRSGDLSVYWYQQSLDQGLQFLIQYYNGEERAKGNILERFSAQQFPDLHSELNLSSLELGDSALYFCASSDGQGKNYGYTFGSGTRLTVV.

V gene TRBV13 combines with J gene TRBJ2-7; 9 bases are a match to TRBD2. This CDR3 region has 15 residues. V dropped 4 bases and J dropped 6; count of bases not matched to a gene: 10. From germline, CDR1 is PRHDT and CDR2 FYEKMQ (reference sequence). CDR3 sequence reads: CASSSLAGDGREQYF. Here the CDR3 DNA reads TGTGCCAGCAGCTCATTAGCGGGGGACGGGCGCGAGCAGTACTTC.

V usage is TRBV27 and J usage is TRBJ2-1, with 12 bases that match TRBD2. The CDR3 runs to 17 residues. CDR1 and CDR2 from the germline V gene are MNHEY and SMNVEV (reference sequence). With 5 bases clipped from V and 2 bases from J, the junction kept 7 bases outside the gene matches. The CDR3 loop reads CASSLYSSGGAYNEQFF. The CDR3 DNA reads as TGTGCCAGCAGTCTATATTCTAGCGGGGGGGCCTACAATGAGCAGTTCTTC.

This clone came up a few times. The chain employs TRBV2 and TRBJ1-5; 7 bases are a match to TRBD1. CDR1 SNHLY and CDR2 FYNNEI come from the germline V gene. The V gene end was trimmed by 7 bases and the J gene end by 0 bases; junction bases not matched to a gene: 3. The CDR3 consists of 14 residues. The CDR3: CASTGTASNQPQHF. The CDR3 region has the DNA TGTGCCAGCACAGGGACAGCTAGCAATCAGCCCCAGCATTTT.

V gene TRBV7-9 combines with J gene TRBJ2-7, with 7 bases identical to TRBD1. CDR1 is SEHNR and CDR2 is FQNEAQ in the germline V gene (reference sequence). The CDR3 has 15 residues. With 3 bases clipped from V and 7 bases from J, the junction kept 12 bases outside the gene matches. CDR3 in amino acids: CASSFDRAQSREQYF. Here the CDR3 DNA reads TGTGCCAGCAGCTTCGACAGGGCGCAATCGCGGGAGCAGTACTTC.

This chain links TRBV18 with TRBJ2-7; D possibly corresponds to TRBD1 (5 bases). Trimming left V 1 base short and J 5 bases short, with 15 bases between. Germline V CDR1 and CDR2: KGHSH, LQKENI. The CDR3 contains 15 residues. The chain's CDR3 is CASSPRAGMNDEQYF. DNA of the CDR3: TGTGCCAGCTCACCACGGGCAGGGATGAATGACGAGCAGTACTTC.

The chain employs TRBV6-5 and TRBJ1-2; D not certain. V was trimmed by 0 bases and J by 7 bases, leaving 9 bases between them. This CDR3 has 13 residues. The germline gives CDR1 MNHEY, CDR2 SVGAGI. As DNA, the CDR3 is TGTGCCAGCAGTTACTCGAAACGAGGTGGCTACACCTTC. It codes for CASSYSKRGGYTF.

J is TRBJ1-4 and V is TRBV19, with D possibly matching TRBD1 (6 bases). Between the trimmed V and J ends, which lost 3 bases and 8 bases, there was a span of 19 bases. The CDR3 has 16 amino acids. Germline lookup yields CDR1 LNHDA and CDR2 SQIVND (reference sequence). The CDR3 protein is CASSIDRTQKGEKLFF. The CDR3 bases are TGTGCCAGTAGTATCGACAGGACACAAAAGGGAGAAAAACTGTTTTTT.

The CDR3 nucleotides read TGTGCCAGCAGTGGTGGGACAGGGAACTCGGGGGATACGCAGTATTTT. Encoded protein: CASSGGTGNSGDTQYF. The V gene is TRBV2, the J gene TRBJ2-3; 9 positions agree with TRBD1. V trimming: 4 bases; J trimming: 6 bases; junction bases outside the gene matches: 11. Germline lookup yields CDR1 SNHLY and CDR2 FYNNEI. CDR3 length: 16 amino acids.

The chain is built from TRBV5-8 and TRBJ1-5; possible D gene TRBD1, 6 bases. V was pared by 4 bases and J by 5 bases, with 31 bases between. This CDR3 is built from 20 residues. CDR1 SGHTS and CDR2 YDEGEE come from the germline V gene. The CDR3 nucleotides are TGTGCCAGCAGCCTCCACCCCCAGGGATCCTACAGGGCAGGGGATCAGCCCCAGCATTTT. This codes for CASSLHPQGSYRAGDQPQHF.

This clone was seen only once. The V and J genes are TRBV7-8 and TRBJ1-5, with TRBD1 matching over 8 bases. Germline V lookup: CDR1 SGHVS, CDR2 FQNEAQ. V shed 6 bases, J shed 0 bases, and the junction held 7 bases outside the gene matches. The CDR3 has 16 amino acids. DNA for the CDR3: TGTGCCAGCAGTGAACAGGGGGGGTATAGCAATCAGCCCCAGCATTTT. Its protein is CASSEQGGYSNQPQHF.

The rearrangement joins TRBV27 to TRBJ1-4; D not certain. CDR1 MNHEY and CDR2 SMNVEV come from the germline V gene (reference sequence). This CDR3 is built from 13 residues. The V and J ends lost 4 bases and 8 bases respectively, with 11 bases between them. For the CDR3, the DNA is TGTGCCAGCAGTTCCCTAAGTGTAGAAAAACTGTTTTTT. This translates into CASSSLSVEKLFF.

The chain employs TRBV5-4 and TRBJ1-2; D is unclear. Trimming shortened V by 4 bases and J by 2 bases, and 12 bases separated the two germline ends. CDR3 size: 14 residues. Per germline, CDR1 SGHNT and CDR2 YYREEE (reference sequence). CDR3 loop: CASSRSTENYGYTF. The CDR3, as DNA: TGTGCCAGCAGCCGCTCGACGGAGAACTATGGCTACACCTTC.